The TCR beta chain under discussion was sequenced for a study of blood T cell repertoires in COVID-19. The germline V gene encodes CDR1 SGHRS and CDR2 YFSETQ. The CDR3 consists of 15 residues. Trimming took off 5 bases at V and 5 bases at J, with 19 bases between the two ends. Repertoires were generated with immunoSEQ multiplex PCR, while TCRdb's copy carries only in-frame clones and drops some. The sample contains 220,000 or so clones, roughly nine tenths of which appear only once. The V call is TRBV5-1, the J call TRBJ1-2; a possible D gene is TRBD1 (6 bases). The sample taken for sequencing was PBMCs or T cells enriched from blood (not recorded which). The TCR sequence derives from a woman aged 18 to 35 in a cohort exposed to, infected with or recovered from COVID-19 (not recorded which). CDR3 protein: CASRTGQPFLYGYTF. The CDR3 DNA is TGCGCCAGCAGAACCGGACAGCCTTTCTTGTATGGCTACACCTTC.